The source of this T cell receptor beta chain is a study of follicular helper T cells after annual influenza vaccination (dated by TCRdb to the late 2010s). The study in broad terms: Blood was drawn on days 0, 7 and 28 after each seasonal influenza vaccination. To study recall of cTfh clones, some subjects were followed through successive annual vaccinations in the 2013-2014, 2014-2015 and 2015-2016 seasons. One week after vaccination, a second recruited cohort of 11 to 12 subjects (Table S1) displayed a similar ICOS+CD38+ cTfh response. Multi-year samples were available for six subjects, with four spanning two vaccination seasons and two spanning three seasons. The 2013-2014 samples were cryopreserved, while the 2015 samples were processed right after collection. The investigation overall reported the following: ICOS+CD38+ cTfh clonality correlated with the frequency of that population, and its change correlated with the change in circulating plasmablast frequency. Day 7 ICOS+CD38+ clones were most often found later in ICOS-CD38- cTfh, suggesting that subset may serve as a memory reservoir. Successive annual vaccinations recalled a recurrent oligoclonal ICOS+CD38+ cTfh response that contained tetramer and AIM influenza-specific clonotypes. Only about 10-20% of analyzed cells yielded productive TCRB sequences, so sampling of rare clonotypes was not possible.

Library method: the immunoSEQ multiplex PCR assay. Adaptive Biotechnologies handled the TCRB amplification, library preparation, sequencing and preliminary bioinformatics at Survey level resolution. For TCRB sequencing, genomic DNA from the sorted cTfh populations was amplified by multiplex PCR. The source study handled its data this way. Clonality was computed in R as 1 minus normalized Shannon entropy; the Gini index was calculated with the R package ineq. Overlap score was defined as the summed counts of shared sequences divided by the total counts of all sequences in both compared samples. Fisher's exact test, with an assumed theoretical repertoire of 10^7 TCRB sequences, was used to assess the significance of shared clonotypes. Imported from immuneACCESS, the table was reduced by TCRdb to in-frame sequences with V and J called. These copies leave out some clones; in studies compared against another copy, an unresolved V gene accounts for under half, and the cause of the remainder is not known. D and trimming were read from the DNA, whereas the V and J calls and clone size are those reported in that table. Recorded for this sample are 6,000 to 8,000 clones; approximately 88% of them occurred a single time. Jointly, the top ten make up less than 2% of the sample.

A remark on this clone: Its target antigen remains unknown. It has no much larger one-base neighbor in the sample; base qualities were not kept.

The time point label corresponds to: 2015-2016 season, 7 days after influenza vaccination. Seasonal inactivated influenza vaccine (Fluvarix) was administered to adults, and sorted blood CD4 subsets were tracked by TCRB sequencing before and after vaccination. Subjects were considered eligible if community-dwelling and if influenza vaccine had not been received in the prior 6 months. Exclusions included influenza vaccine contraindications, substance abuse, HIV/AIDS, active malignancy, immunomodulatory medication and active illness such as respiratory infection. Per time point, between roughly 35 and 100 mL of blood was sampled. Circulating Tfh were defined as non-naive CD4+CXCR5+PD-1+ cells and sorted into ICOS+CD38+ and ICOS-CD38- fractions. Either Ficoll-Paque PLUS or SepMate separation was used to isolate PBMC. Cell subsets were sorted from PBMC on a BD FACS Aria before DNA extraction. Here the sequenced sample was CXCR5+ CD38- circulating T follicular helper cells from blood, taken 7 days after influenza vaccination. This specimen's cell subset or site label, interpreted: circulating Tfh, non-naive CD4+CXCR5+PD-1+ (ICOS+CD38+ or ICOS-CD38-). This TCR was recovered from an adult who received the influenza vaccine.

The CDR3: CASSSWGSAQYF. Read as DNA, the sequence is TGTGCCAGCAGTTCCTGGGGGTCTGCGCAGTATTTT. The chain is encoded by TRBV28 joined to TRBJ2-3, with the D call perhaps TRBD1 or TRBD2, each one matching 5 bases. From the cysteine through the phenylalanine, the CDR3 covers 12 amino acids. Of all the DNA, just the CDR3 is kept, 36 bases in frame from base 1. From a lookup of the germline V gene, CDR1 and CDR2 are MDHEN and SYDVKM. V and J lose 4 bases and 10 bases, and a span of 12 bases separates them.